The 28 T cell receptor beta chains below were found in one sample sequenced in a study of STAT3 mutations in large granular lymphocyte leukemia. The assay was immunoSEQ multiplex PCR, and TCRdb's table has in-frame clones only and misses some. The data hold around 33,000 clones, with 70% to 80% observed a single time. Antigen specificity for these receptors is unknown. General study points: In T-cell large granular lymphocyte leukemia, about half of patients showed multiple immunodominant subclonotypes.

The sample consisted of peripheral blood mononuclear cells. The receptors come from a woman aged 50 to 60 with T-cell large granular lymphocyte leukemia. Some clones in this sample may be carry-over from other donors' samples.

The chain is built from TRBV18 and TRBJ1-5; 8 bases agree with TRBD1. This CDR3 spans 15 amino acids. Germline V gives CDR1 KGHSH, CDR2 LQKENI. Germline trimming cut 3 bases from V and 6 bases from J; bases unmatched to any gene: 7. The CDR3 DNA is TGTGCCAGCTCACCCGGGACAGGCTTTAGTCAGCCCCAGCATTTT. Translation: CASSPGTGFSQPQHF.

This chain connects TRBV4-3 to TRBJ2-6; D is ambiguous. The CDR3 runs to 17 residues. CDR1 is LGHNA, CDR2 YSLEER, per germline. V shed 1 base and J shed 0 bases, with 10 bases lying between them. The CDR3, as DNA: TGCGCCAGCAGCCAAGGGCAGGCCACCTCTGGGGCCAACGTCCTGACTTTC. Its protein is CASSQGQATSGANVLTF.

J is TRBJ1-4 and V is TRBV5-1; no firm D call. Trimming stripped 0 bases from V and 0 bases from J, with 9 bases between. This CDR3 comprises 16 residues. The germline V gene encodes CDR1 SGHRS and CDR2 YFSETQ. In DNA form, the CDR3 reads TGCGCCAGCAGCTTGGAAGGGTATGCAACTAATGAAAAACTGTTTTTT. Its protein is CASSLEGYATNEKLFF.

J is TRBJ2-1 and V is TRBV4-3; D is unclear. V dropped 5 bases and J dropped 7 bases, with 9 bases sitting between them. The CDR3 sequence is 12 residues long. The germline V gene encodes CDR1 LGHNA and CDR2 YSLEER. For the CDR3, the DNA is TGCGCCAGCAGCGAGACGCGTAATGAGCAGTTCTTC. Protein product: CASSETRNEQFF.

This clone was recorded a few times. This rearrangement joins TRBV18 to TRBJ2-5, with 8 bases fitting TRBD1. The CDR3 consists of 14 residues. From germline, CDR1 is KGHSH and CDR2 LQKENI. Trimming at V came to 3 bases and at J to 3 bases, leaving 3 bases not matched to a gene. This CDR3 reads CASSPTGVEETQYF. Here the CDR3 DNA reads TGTGCCAGCTCACCGACAGGGGTGGAAGAGACCCAGTACTTC.

J is TRBJ1-5 and V is TRBV9; a weak D match, TRBD1 (5 bases). V lost 4 bases and J 4 bases, leaving 12 bases between the germline ends. In germline, CDR1 is SGDLS, CDR2 YYNGEE. This CDR3 region has 14 residues. The CDR3 DNA sequence: TGTGCCAGCAGCACTTGGGGGGGTAATCAGCCCCAGCATTTT. This translates into CASSTWGGNQPQHF.

The chain combines TRBV27 with TRBJ2-7; 7 nucleotides agree with TRBD1. With V trimmed by 1 base and J by 5 bases, 5 bases remained unmatched. This CDR3 has 14 amino acids. The germline V gene has CDR1 MNHEY and CDR2 SMNVEV (reference sequence). The DNA for the CDR3 is TGTGCCAGCAGTTTATGGCAGGGGGTCAACGAGCAGTACTTC. Protein product: CASSLWQGVNEQYF.

This clone was found a few times. The chain joins TRBV18 to TRBJ2-5, with D perhaps matching TRBD1 (6 bases). Trimming pared 4 bases from V and 5 bases from J, leaving 8 bases between. CDR3 length equals 12 residues. Germline CDR1 and CDR2: KGHSH and LQKENI. The CDR3 loop reads CASSHRAETQYF. In DNA form, the CDR3 reads TGTGCCAGCTCACACAGGGCTGAGACCCAGTACTTC.

The chain combines TRBV11-2 with TRBJ2-7; D remains unclear. The germline V and J ends were trimmed by 1 base and 4 bases, with 2 bases remaining between them. Looked up from germline, CDR1 is SGHAT and CDR2 is FQNNGV. This CDR3 is 11 amino acids long. The CDR3 loop reads CASSLVYEQYF. CDR3 nucleotide sequence: TGTGCCAGCAGCTTAGTTTACGAGCAGTACTTC. Using reference TRBV11-2 and TRBJ2-7 for the parts outside the CDR3, the full variable domain is EAGVAQSPRYKIIEKRQSVAFWCNPISGHATLYWYQQILGQGPKLLIQFQNNGVVDDSQLPKDRFSAERLKGVDSTLKIQPAKLEDSAVYLCASSLVYEQYFGPGTRLTVT.

The rearrangement joins TRBV5-1 to TRBJ2-5; 7 nucleotides agree with TRBD1. The CDR3 sequence is 14 residues long. Looked up from germline, CDR1 is SGHRS and CDR2 is YFSETQ. Unmatched junction bases numbered 8, after V lost 4 bases and J lost 5 bases. The CDR3: CASSPEGAGETQYF. CDR3 bases: TGCGCCAGCAGCCCCGAGGGGGCCGGGGAGACCCAGTACTTC.

The chain employs TRBV10-2 and TRBJ2-7, with TRBD2 as a possible D gene (6 bases). Germline-derived CDR1 and CDR2 are WSHSY and SAAADI. The ends were cut back, 9 bases at V and 3 bases at J, with 12 bases in the middle. The CDR3 covers 12 residues. The CDR3 bases are TGCGCCAGTGGGACTTACCGCTACGAGCAGTACTTC. Translated, it gives CASGTYRYEQYF.

V and J are TRBV7-8 and TRBJ1-3; D is unclear. The CDR3 runs to 14 residues. V lost 3 bases to trimming and J lost 0 bases, with 6 bases between them. Germline CDR1 and CDR2: SGHVS and FQNEAQ. The CDR3 is CASSFHSSGNTIYF. The CDR3 DNA reads TGTGCCAGCAGCTTTCACAGCTCTGGAAACACCATATATTTT.

The chain employs TRBV7-2 and TRBJ2-1; D is possibly TRBD2 (5 bases). In germline, CDR1 is SGHTA, CDR2 FQGNSA. There are 16 residues in the CDR3. V lost 5 bases, J lost 3 bases, and 17 bases lay in between. DNA for the CDR3: TGTGCCAGCAGCCGGAAGACTAACGACTACTACAATGAGCAGTTCTTC. Amino acids: CASSRKTNDYYNEQFF.

This chain connects TRBV27 to TRBJ2-7; 8 bases are a match to TRBD1. The CDR3 loop spans 16 amino acids. The germline V gene has CDR1 MNHEY and CDR2 SMNVEV (reference sequence). V trimming: 0 bases; J trimming: 4 bases; junction bases outside the gene matches: 8. The CDR3 coding sequence is TGTGCCAGCAGTTTATCGAACAGGGGGTTGCGGTACGAGCAGTACTTC. Its translation: CASSLSNRGLRYEQYF.

This chain links TRBV6-5 with TRBJ2-3; D not resolved. There are 14 residues in the CDR3. V shed 0 bases and J shed 2 bases, with 6 bases lying between them. Looked up from germline, CDR1 is MNHEY and CDR2 is SVGAGI. CDR3 in amino acids: CASSYSATTDTQYF. The CDR3 DNA is TGTGCCAGCAGTTACTCGGCAACCACAGATACGCAGTATTTT.

This clone was detected only once. The gene calls are TRBV28 and TRBJ1-2, with D possibly being TRBD1 (6 bases). Trimming took off 2 bases at V and 8 bases at J, with 12 bases between the two ends. The CDR3 is 13 residues long. The germline V gene encodes CDR1 MDHEN and CDR2 SYDVKM. DNA of the CDR3: TGTGCCAGCAGTTTAAGGGGGGCCGTCGGCTACACCTTC. This codes for CASSLRGAVGYTF.

This clone was detected a few times. This chain connects TRBV7-2 to TRBJ2-3; TRBD2 matches 7 bases. The ends lost 4 bases at V and 0 bases at J; junction bases unmatched: 10. This CDR3 contains 17 residues. The germline V gene encodes CDR1 SGHTA and CDR2 FQGNSA. CDR3: CASSSPIASGSTDTQYF. CDR3 DNA sequence: TGTGCCAGCAGCTCCCCTATCGCTAGCGGAAGCACAGATACGCAGTATTTT.

This clone has more than one count but fewer than ten. V gene TRBV7-2 combines with J gene TRBJ1-5; D may be TRBD1 (6 bases). The CDR3 is 15 amino acids. V was shortened by 2 bases and J by 0 bases, with 8 bases between the two germline ends. Germline V CDR1 and CDR2: SGHTA, FQGNSA. The CDR3 DNA is TGTGCCAGCAGCTTATACAGGGATAGCAATCAGCCCCAGCATTTT. Translation: CASSLYRDSNQPQHF.

As concerns this clone: One junction end does not reproduce the germline sequence, and a read error may be involved. This chain joins TRBV20-1 and TRBJ1-2; D is ambiguous. The CDR3 length is 11 residues. Looked up from germline, CDR1 is DFQATT and CDR2 is SNEGSKA (reference sequence). The CDR3 DNA reads as TGCAGTGCCACAACGCAGGTGCTTATGGCCTTC. This sequence encodes CSATTQVLMAF.

This clone has only a few counts. CDR3 sequence: CASSAGHLASYEQYF. CDR3 DNA: TGTGCCAGCAGCGCGGGACACCTAGCCTCCTACGAGCAGTACTTC. This chain joins TRBV9 and TRBJ2-7; D perhaps matches TRBD1 (6 bases). CDR3 size: 15 residues. Germline V gene sequence: CDR1 SGDLS, CDR2 YYNGEE. Deletions cut 3 bases from V and 0 bases from J, with 13 bases between. Filled out from reference TRBV9 and TRBJ2-7, the complete variable domain reads DSGVTQTPKHLITATGQRVTLRCSPRSGDLSVYWYQQSLDQGLQFLIQYYNGEERAKGNILERFSAQQFPDLHSELNLSSLELGDSALYFCASSAGHLASYEQYFGPGTRLTVT.

This clone was observed a handful of times. The chain recombines TRBV11-2 with TRBJ2-7, with TRBD2 matching 8 bases. Germline V gene sequence: CDR1 SGHAT, CDR2 FQNNGV. With 5 bases clipped from V and 3 bases from J, the junction kept 9 bases outside the gene matches. The CDR3 length is 15 residues. CDR3 coding DNA: TGTGCCAGCAGCCCCGGCAGCGGGAGTCTCTACGAGCAGTACTTC. Residues: CASSPGSGSLYEQYF.

This clone showed up just once. V and J are TRBV6-5 and TRBJ2-7; the match to TRBD2 covers 8 bases. The CDR3 contains 15 residues. Germline V lookup: CDR1 MNHEY, CDR2 SVGAGI. After removal of 6 bases from V and 6 bases from J, the junction contained 13 bases not matched to a gene. CDR3 residues: CASSPYREGPAEQYF. CDR3 DNA sequence: TGTGCCAGCAGCCCTTACCGGGAGGGCCCAGCCGAGCAGTACTTC.

The gene calls are TRBV4-3 and TRBJ2-7; TRBD1 matches at 12 bases. Germline CDR1 is LGHNA and CDR2 is YSLEER. The V gene end was trimmed by 0 bases and the J gene end by 6 bases; junction bases not matched to a gene: 9. This CDR3 region has 17 residues. The CDR3 sequence is CASSQDWGQGAGGEQYF. The CDR3 DNA follows: TGCGCCAGCAGCCAAGATTGGGGACAGGGGGCGGGAGGCGAGCAGTACTTC.

This clone was seen once. The chain has TRBV30 and TRBJ2-3; D may correspond to TRBD1 or TRBD2 (5 bases each). The ends were cut back, 2 bases at V and 0 bases at J, with 15 bases in the middle. Germline V gene data show CDR1 as GTSNPN and CDR2 as SVGIG (reference sequence). The CDR3 totals 16 residues. The CDR3 DNA reads TGTGCCTGGAGTCTTCTGGGGGTTGGGAGCACAGATACGCAGTATTTT. Residues: CAWSLLGVGSTDTQYF.

V gene TRBV4-2 combines with J gene TRBJ2-7, with TRBD2 matching over 7 bases. V trimming: 0 bases; J trimming: 3 bases; junction bases outside the gene matches: 8. CDR1 is LGHNA and CDR2 is YNFKEQ in the germline V gene. The CDR3 totals 16 residues. The CDR3 DNA reads as TGTGCCAGCAGCCAAGATCCTGGCGGGGGACTCTACGAGCAGTACTTC. Its protein product is CASSQDPGGGLYEQYF.

This chain links TRBV5-4 with TRBJ1-4, with a tentative D call TRBD1 (6 bases). The CDR3 extends over 14 amino acids. V lost 2 bases to trimming and J lost 6 bases, with 11 bases between them. From germline, CDR1 is SGHNT and CDR2 YYREEE (reference sequence). The chain's CDR3 is CASSLQGGDEKLFF. The CDR3 DNA reads as TGTGCCAGCAGCTTACAGGGCGGAGATGAAAAACTGTTTTTT.

The chain is built from TRBV30 and TRBJ1-5; TRBD1 might be the D (5 bases). The CDR3 sequence is 13 residues long. V lost 0 bases and J lost 4, with 7 bases in between. Germline V gives CDR1 GTSNPN, CDR2 SVGIG (reference sequence). The chain's CDR3 is CAWSVYRNQPQHF. The CDR3 DNA reads TGTGCCTGGAGTGTATACAGGAATCAGCCCCAGCATTTT.

The V gene is TRBV5-8, the J gene TRBJ1-3, with D possibly TRBD1 on 6 matching bases. Trimming removed 0 bases from V and 3 bases from J, with 7 bases in between. In germline, CDR1 is SGHTS, CDR2 YDEGEE. The CDR3 length is 14 residues. The CDR3, as DNA: TGTGCCAGCAGCTTGGGGACAGTTGGAAACACCATATATTTT. This gives the protein CASSLGTVGNTIYF.